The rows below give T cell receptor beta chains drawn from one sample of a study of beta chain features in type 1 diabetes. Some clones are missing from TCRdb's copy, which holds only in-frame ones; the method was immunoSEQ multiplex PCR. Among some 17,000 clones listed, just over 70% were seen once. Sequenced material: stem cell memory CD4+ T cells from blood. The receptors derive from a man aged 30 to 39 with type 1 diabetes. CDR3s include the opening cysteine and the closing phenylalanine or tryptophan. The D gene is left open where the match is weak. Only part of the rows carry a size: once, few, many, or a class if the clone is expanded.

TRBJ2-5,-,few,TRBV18,CASSPSGETQYF,TGTGCCAGCTCACCCTCCGGGGAGACCCAGTACTTC
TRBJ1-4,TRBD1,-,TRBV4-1,CASSQDWDRSYEKLFF,TGCGCCAGCAGCCAAGATTGGGACAGATCTTATGAAAAACTGTTTTTT
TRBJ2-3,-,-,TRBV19,CASNQQGADTQYF,TGTGCCAGTAATCAACAGGGAGCAGATACGCAGTATTTT
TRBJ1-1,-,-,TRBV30,CAWVRFAVVSTEAFF,TGTGCCTGGGTGCGGTTTGCGGTTGTAAGCACTGAAGCTTTCTTT
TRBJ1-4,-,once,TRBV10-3,CAISESTGNEKLFF,TGTGCCATCAGTGAGTCGACAGGAAATGAAAAACTGTTTTTT
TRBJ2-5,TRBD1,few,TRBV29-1,CSVVLGQGAYLLQETQYF,TGCAGCGTTGTGTTGGGCCAGGGGGCCTATCTACTGCAAGAGACCCAGTACTTC
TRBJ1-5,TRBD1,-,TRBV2,CASSRTGRDQPQHF,TGTGCCAGCAGTCGGACAGGGAGGGATCAGCCCCAGCATTTT
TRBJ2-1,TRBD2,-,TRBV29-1,CSGNSFSGASYNEQFF,TGCAGCGGCAATTCTTTTAGCGGGGCATCCTACAATGAGCAGTTCTTC
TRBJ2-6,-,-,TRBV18,CASSPGSGANVLTF,TGTGCCAGCTCTCCGGGATCGGGGGCCAACGTCCTGACTTTC
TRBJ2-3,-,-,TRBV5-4,CASKRSSVGDDTQYF,TGTGCCAGCAAGCGGTCGAGCGTCGGGGATGATACGCAGTATTTT
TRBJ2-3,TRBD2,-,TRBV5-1,CASSAGTTTDTQYF,TGCGCCAGCAGCGCGGGGACTACCACAGATACGCAGTATTTT
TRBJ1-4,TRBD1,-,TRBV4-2,CASSPRGTNEKLFF,TGTGCCAGCAGCCCCAGGGGGACTAATGAAAAACTGTTTTTT
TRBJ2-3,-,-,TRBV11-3,CASSLTSTDTQYF,TGTGCCAGCAGCTTGACTAGCACAGATACGCAGTATTTT
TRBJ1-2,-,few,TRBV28,CASSSPWRGGYTF,TGTGCCAGCAGTTCTCCTTGGAGGGGCGGCTACACCTTC
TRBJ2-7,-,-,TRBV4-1,CASSQGSPYEQYF,TGCGCCAGCAGCCAGGGGAGTCCCTACGAGCAGTACTTC
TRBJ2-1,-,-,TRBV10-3,CAISETQVGSDEQFF,TGTGCCATCAGTGAGACCCAGGTTGGGAGCGATGAGCAGTTCTTC
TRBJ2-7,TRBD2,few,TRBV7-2,CASSLLGLGEYEQYF,TGTGCCAGCAGCTTATTAGGACTAGGAGAGTACGAGCAGTACTTC
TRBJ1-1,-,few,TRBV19,CASSEDSAVFF,TGTGCCAGTAGTGAGGACAGCGCAGTGTTCTTT
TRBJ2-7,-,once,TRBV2,CASSPQGPGEQYF,TGTGCCAGCAGCCCACAGGGACCGGGAGAGCAGTACTTC
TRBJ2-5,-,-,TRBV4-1,CASSQNTGGALETQYF,TGCGCCAGCAGCCAAAACACAGGGGGGGCCTTAGAGACCCAGTACTTC
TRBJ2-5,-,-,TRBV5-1,CASSTTPSEQETQYF,TGCGCCAGCAGCACGACCCCTAGCGAACAAGAGACCCAGTACTTC
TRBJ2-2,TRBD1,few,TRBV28,CASSSILQGVGTGELFF,TGTGCCAGCAGTTCCATACTACAGGGGGTTGGCACCGGGGAGCTGTTTTTT
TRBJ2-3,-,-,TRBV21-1,CASSKGGPLAGGVSDTQYF,TGTGCCAGCAGCAAAGGGGGGCCTCTAGCGGGGGGCGTCTCAGATACGCAGTATTTT
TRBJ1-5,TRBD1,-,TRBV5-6,CASSQFVDRGISSNQPQHF,TGTGCCAGCAGCCAATTCGTTGACAGGGGTATTTCGAGCAATCAGCCCCAGCATTTT
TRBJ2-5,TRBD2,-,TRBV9,CASSLLAGGPQTQYF,TGTGCCAGCAGCCTACTGGCGGGGGGGCCACAGACCCAGTACTTC
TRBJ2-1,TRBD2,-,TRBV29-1,CSVGTSGGSIQFF,TGCAGCGTTGGGACTAGCGGGGGGTCCATCCAGTTCTTC
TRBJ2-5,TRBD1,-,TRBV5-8,CASRWSPGQGRTQYF,TGTGCCAGCAGATGGTCACCGGGACAGGGTAGGACCCAGTACTTC
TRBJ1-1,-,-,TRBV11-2,CASSLSQANTEAFF,TGTGCCAGCAGCTTGTCCCAGGCGAACACTGAAGCTTTCTTT
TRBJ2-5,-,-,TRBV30,CAWSLSYRSLETQYF,TGTGCCTGGAGCTTGTCCTATAGAAGTCTTGAGACCCAGTACTTC
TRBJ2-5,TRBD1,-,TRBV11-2,CASNLGTGQETQYF,TGTGCCAGCAACCTCGGGACAGGCCAAGAGACCCAGTACTTC
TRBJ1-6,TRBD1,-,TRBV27,CASSPGQGNSYNSPLHF,TGTGCCAGCAGTCCGGGACAGGGAAATTCCTATAATTCACCCCTCCACTTT
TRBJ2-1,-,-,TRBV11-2,CASSLSGYNEQFF,TGTGCCAGCAGCTTATCGGGGTACAATGAGCAGTTCTTC
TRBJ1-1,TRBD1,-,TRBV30,CAWSIQGAYTEAFF,TGTGCCTGGAGTATACAGGGGGCATACACTGAAGCTTTCTTT
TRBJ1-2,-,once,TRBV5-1,CASSLSSGGNYGYTF,TGCGCCAGCAGCCTAAGTAGTGGGGGGAACTATGGCTACACCTTC
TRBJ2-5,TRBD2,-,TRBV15,CATSRRLAGGTQYF,TGTGCCACCAGCAGGAGACTAGCGGGGGGGACCCAGTACTTC
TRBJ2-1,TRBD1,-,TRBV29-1,CSADRGKRNEQFF,TGCAGCGCCGACAGGGGAAAGCGGAATGAGCAGTTCTTC
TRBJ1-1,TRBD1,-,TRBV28,CASSPGMDRSNEAFF,TGTGCCAGCAGCCCCGGAATGGACAGGTCAAATGAAGCTTTCTTT
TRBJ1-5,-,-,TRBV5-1,CASSLERNQPQHF,TGCGCCAGCTCGCTAGAACGCAATCAGCCCCAGCATTTT
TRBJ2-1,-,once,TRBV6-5,CASYQGNEQFF,TGTGCCAGCTACCAGGGGAATGAGCAGTTCTTC
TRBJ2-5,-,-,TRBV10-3,CAISAEGLQETQYF,TGTGCCATCAGTGCCGAGGGACTTCAAGAGACCCAGTACTTC
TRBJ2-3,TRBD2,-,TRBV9,CASSSSGGSQYF,TGTGCCAGCAGCTCTTCGGGGGGTTCGCAGTATTTT
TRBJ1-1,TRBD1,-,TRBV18,CASSPRGPEAFF,TGTGCCAGCTCACCAAGGGGGCCTGAAGCTTTCTTT
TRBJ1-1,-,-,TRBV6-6,CASSYKLLNTEAFF,TGTGCCAGCAGTTACAAGCTGCTGAACACTGAAGCTTTCTTT
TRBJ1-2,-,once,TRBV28,CASSPRVKNYYGYTF,TGTGCCAGCAGCCCAAGAGTCAAGAATTACTATGGCTACACCTTC